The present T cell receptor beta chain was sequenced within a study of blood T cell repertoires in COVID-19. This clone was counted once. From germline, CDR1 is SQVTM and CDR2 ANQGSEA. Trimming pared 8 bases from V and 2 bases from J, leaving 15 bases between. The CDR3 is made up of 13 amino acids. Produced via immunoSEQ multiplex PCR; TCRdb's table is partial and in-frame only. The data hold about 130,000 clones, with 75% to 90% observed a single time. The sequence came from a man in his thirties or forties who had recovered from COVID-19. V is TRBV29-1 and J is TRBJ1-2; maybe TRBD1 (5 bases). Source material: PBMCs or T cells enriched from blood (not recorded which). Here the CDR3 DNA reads TGCAGCCTCCGAGAAGGGGCGAACTATGGCTACACCTTC. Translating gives CSLREGANYGYTF.